This section outlines one T cell receptor beta chain sequence together with its context. The antigen remains unidentified. The sample is drawn from a study of blood T cells in healthy people across ages. General study points: Per million T cells, TCR beta diversity dropped roughly linearly as age increased.

The use of a sample-barcoded 5' primer and a J-beta primer mix characterized a second PCR of roughly 6 to 11 cycles. Each of the cDNA molecules was tagged by a template-switch adaptor with 12 random nucleotides. Each CDR3 protein gets one entry after TCRdb re-called the 5' RACE reads with MiXCR. The profile shows 1.5 million to 1.8 million distinct CDR3 sequences, 35% to 45% of them singletons. Sample donors were healthy Caucasian individuals that came from Russia, aged roughly 6 to 95. The V gene lost 6 bases and the J gene lost 0 bases, with 15 bases spanning the gap. Germline V gives CDR1 MNHNS, CDR2 SASEGT. This CDR3 contains 16 residues.

Sequencing was done on a sample of blood. This sequence joins TRBV6-1 and TRBJ1-3, with a possible D match to TRBD1 (5 bases). The sequence came from a woman under 30 in good health. DNA for the CDR3: TGTGCCAGCAGCCCGACAGTTTTCTCCTCTGGAAACACCATATATTTT. This encodes CASSPTVFSSGNTIYF.